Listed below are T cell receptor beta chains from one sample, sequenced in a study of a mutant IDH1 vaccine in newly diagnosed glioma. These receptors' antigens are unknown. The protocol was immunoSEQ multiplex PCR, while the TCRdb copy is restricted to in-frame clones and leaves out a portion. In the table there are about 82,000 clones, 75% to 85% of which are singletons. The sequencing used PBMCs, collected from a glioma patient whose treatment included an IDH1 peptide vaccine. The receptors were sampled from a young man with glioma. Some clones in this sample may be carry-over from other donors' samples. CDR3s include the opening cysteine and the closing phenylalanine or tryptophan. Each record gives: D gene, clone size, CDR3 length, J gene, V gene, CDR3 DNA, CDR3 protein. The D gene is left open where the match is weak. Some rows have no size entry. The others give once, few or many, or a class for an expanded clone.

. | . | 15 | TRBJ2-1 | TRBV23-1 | TGCGCCAGCAGTGTTTGCGGGTTTCCCTACAATGAGCAGTTCTTC | CASSVCGFPYNEQFF
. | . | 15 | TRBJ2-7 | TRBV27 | TGTGCCAGCTTTGGGATAATTAGCGGCGTTTCCGAGCAGTACTTC | CASFGIISGVSEQYF
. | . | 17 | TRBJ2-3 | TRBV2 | TGTGCCAGCAGTGTGGTGGCGGGAACACCATACACAGATACGCAGTATTTT | CASSVVAGTPYTDTQYF
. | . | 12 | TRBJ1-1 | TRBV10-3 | TGTGCCATCAGGGGGCTGGGGACTGAAGCTTTCTTT | CAIRGLGTEAFF
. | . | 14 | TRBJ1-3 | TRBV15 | TGTGCCACCAGCAAGGGGAGCTCTGGAAACACCATATATTTT | CATSKGSSGNTIYF
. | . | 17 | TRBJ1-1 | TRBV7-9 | TGTGCCAGCAGCTTAGGTCTTCGGGCGGGACCGAACACTGAAGCTTTCTTT | CASSLGLRAGPNTEAFF
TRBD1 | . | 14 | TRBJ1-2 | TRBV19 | TGTGCCAGTAGCCTAGGGGGACAGGAACATCGGGCAACCTTC | CASSLGGQEHRATF
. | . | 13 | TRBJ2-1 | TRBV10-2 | TGCGCCAGCAGATACCAGGGGAGGCATGAGCAGTTCTTC | CASRYQGRHEQFF
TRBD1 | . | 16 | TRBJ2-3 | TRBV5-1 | TGCGCCAGCAGCCCACCCGGGACAGGGCGTACAGATACGCAGTATTTT | CASSPPGTGRTDTQYF
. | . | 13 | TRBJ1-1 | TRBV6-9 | TGTGCCACCCCACCCTGTGCGAGCACTGAAGCTTTCTTT | CATPPCASTEAFF
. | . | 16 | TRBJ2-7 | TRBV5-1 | TGCGCCAGCAGCCCCAGCCGGACCCGGAGCTCCTACGAGCAGTACTTC | CASSPSRTRSSYEQYF
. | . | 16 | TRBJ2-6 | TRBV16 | TGTGCCAGCAGCCAGTCGTTAACCTCTGGGGCCAACGTCCTGACTTTC | CASSQSLTSGANVLTF
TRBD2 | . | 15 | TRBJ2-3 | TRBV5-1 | TGCGCCAGTAAAACTAGCGGGGCTAGCACAGATACGCAGTATTTT | CASKTSGASTDTQYF
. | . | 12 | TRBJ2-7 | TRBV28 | TGTGCCAGCACTTTTTTGGGCAGCGAGCAGTACTTC | CASTFLGSEQYF
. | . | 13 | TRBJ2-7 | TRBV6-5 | TGTGCCAGCAGCCTCGGGACTGGCCCTCGAGAGTACTTC | CASSLGTGPREYF
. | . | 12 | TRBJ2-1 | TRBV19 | TGTGCCAGTAGTCGCGGGAACAATGAGCAGTTCTTC | CASSRGNNEQFF
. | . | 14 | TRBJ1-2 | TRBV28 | TGTGCCAGCAGTTTAGTGGCCGGCGGCAATGGCTACACCTTC | CASSLVAGGNGYTF
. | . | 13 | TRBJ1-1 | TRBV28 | TGTGCCAGCATCATTGGGGCCGGGACTGAAGCTTTCTTT | CASIIGAGTEAFF
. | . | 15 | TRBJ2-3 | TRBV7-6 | TGTGCCAGCAGCTTAGATTCGGGATGGGTAGATACGCAGTATTTT | CASSLDSGWVDTQYF
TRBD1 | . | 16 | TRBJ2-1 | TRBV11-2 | TGTGCCAGCAGATTAAGAGGGACAGGGGATTGGGATGAGCAGTTCTTC | CASRLRGTGDWDEQFF
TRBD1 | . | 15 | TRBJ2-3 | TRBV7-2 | TGTGCCAGCAGCTTAGTGGCAGGGGGAGTAGATACGCAGTATTTT | CASSLVAGGVDTQYF
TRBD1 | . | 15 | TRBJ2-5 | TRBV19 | TGTGCCAGTAGTCCCAGACAGGGGCTCCAAGAGACCCAGTACTTC | CASSPRQGLQETQYF
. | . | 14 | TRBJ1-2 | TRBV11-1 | TGTGCCAGCAGCCAACCCCAAGTCCGGAGTGGCTACACCTTC | CASSQPQVRSGYTF
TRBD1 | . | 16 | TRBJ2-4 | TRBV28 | TGTGCCAGCAGTACCCGACAGGGGAGGACCAAAAACATTCAGTACTTC | CASSTRQGRTKNIQYF
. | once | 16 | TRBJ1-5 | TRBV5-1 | TGCGCCAGCAGCCCTGATGGACGGGGTAGCAATCAGCCCCAGCATTTT | CASSPDGRGSNQPQHF